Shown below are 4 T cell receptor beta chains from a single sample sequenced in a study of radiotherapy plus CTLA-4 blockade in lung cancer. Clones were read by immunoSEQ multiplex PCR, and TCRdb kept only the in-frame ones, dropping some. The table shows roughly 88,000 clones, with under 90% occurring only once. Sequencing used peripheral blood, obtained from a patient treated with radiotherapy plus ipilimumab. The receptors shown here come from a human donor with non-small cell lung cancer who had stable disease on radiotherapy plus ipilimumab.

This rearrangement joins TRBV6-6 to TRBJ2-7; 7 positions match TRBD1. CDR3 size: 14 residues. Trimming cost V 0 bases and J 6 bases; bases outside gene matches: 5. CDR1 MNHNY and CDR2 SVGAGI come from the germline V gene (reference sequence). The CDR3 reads CASSYSTGTSEQYF. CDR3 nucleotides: TGTGCCAGCAGTTACTCGACAGGGACATCCGAGCAGTACTTC.

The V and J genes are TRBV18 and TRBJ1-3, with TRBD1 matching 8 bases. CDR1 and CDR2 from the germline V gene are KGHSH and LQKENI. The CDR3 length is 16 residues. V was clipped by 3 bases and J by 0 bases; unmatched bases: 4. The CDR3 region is CASSPTDRGSGNTIYF. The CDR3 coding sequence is TGTGCCAGCTCACCCACCGACAGGGGCTCTGGAAACACCATATATTTT.

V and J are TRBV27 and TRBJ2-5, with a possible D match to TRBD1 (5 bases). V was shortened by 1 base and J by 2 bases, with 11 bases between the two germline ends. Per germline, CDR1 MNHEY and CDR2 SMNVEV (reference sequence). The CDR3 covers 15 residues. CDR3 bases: TGTGCCAGCAGTTTATACGGACAACTTCAAGAGACCCAGTACTTC. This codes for CASSLYGQLQETQYF.

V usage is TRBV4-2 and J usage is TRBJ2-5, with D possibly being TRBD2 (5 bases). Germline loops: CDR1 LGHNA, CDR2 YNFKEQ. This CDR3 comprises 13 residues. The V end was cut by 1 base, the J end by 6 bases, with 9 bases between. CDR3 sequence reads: CASSQGGSKTQYF. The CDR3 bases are TGTGCCAGCAGCCAAGGAGGGTCCAAGACCCAGTACTTC.